The rows below give T cell receptor beta chains drawn from one sample of a study of CD8 T cells in ankylosing spondylitis. TCRdb re-called the 5' RACE reads with MiXCR, one entry per CDR3 protein. The table has 300,000 to 350,000 distinct CDR3 sequences, roughly 20% seen once. Specimen: blood, either unsorted or a sorted T cell fraction (not recorded which). Receptors originate from a female donor with ankylosing spondylitis or in good health (not recorded which). Each CDR3 is given with its conserved first and last residue. The D gene is left open where the match is weak. The listing skips clone size in some rows; elsewhere it reads once, few, many or a size class.

j_gene	abundance	d_gene	len	v_gene	CDR3nt	CDR3aa
TRBJ1-1	.	.	14	TRBV20-1	TGCAGTGCTAGGGCTGGGAGGGTGAACACTGAAGCTTTCTTT	CSARAGRVNTEAFF
TRBJ1-3	many	TRBD1	18	TRBV12-3/TRBV12-4	TGTGCCAGCAGCCCTACTAGGACAGGGTTTGGCTCTGGAAACACCATATATTTT	CASSPTRTGFGSGNTIYF
TRBJ2-7	.	TRBD1	14	TRBV24-1	TGTGCCACCAGGGCGGGACAGGGTCCCAACGAGCAGTACTTC	CATRAGQGPNEQYF
TRBJ2-1	.	.	15	TRBV20-1	TGCAGTGCCCCAGGGCGGGTCCTGGACTGGAGTGAGCAGTTCTTC	CSAPGRVLDWSEQFF
TRBJ2-1	.	TRBD2	16	TRBV6-5	TGTGCCAGCAGTTACTCGAGGGCTAGCGGATACAATGAGCAGTTCTTC	CASSYSRASGYNEQFF
TRBJ2-3	.	TRBD2	11	TRBV6-5	TGTGCCAGCACCCTGGGGAGGGCGCAGTATTTT	CASTLGRAQYF
TRBJ2-3	.	.	11	TRBV14	TGTGCCAGCAGGTCGGCAGATACGCAGTATTTT	CASRSADTQYF
TRBJ2-7	few	.	14	TRBV6-1	TGTGCCAGCATTGGACAGACGAGTCTCTACGAGCAGTACTTC	CASIGQTSLYEQYF
TRBJ2-5	many	.	14	TRBV20-1	TGCAGTGCTAGTGTTTCGGGAGAGAGCAGGACCCAGTACTTC	CSASVSGESRTQYF
TRBJ1-5	few	TRBD1	15	TRBV28	TGTGCCAGCAGGGGACAGGGAGTGAGGGATCAGCCCCAGCATTTT	CASRGQGVRDQPQHF
TRBJ2-1	.	TRBD1	16	TRBV11-2	TGTGCCAGCAGCTCACAGGGGACCAGCTCCTACAATGAGCAGTTCTTC	CASSSQGTSSYNEQFF
TRBJ1-1	many	.	14	TRBV10-3	TGTGCCATCAGTGAGTTCATGGGTGACACTGAAGCTTTCTTT	CAISEFMGDTEAFF
TRBJ1-1	few	.	15	TRBV19	TGTGCCAGTAGTATGGTCGACGGGATGAACACTGAAGCTTTCTTT	CASSMVDGMNTEAFF
TRBJ2-1	few	TRBD1	16	TRBV10-3	TGTGCCATCAGTGAGCCGACAGGGGGTGACTACAATGAGCAGTTCTTC	CAISEPTGGDYNEQFF
TRBJ2-3	few	TRBD1	15	TRBV12-3/TRBV12-4	TGTGCCAGCAGCTCACACGCGACAGGGACGGATACGCAGTATTTT	CASSSHATGTDTQYF
TRBJ2-1	.	.	16	TRBV10-1	TGCGCCAGCAGTGATCGAAGGTCTAGCGCTTACAATGAGCAGTTCTTC	CASSDRRSSAYNEQFF
TRBJ2-7	few	TRBD1	14	TRBV28	TGTGCCAGCAGTCCCCTGGGACAGTTTCACGAGCAGTACTTC	CASSPLGQFHEQYF
TRBJ1-5	few	TRBD1	15	TRBV6-1	TGTGCCAGCAGTATTACAGGGGATAACAATCAGCCCCAGCATTTT	CASSITGDNNQPQHF
TRBJ2-7	many	TRBD1	15	TRBV20-1	TGCAGTGCTAGAGATTGGGACAGGGGGGTCGTCGAGCAGTACTTC	CSARDWDRGVVEQYF
TRBJ1-2	.	TRBD1	16	TRBV5-6	TGTGCCAGCAGCCTCGGAGACAGGGCCCATACCTATGGCTACACCTTC	CASSLGDRAHTYGYTF
TRBJ2-7	few	TRBD1	13	TRBV20-1	TGCAGCGTAGCCGGGACAGGGGGGTACGAGCAGTACTTC	CSVAGTGGYEQYF
TRBJ2-7	many	.	14	TRBV7-2	TGTGCCAGCAGCTTCGGACAGCCTTCGAGCGAGCAGTACTTC	CASSFGQPSSEQYF
TRBJ2-3	.	TRBD2	15	TRBV28	TGTGCCAGCAGCCACGGCGGGGGAGGAACAGATACGCAGTATTTT	CASSHGGGGTDTQYF
TRBJ2-5	few	.	12	TRBV20-1	TGCAGTGCCAGCGCGGAGGGGGAGACCCAGTACTTC	CSASAEGETQYF
TRBJ2-1	.	.	13	TRBV7-2	TGTGCCAGCAGCCGCGACGGAAATTATGAGCAGTTCTTC	CASSRDGNYEQFF
TRBJ2-7	once	TRBD2	18	TRBV20-1	TGCAGTGCTAGAGCGCCGGGACTAGCGGGAGCTGCGGTGAGGGAGCAGTACTTC	CSARAPGLAGAAVREQYF
TRBJ1-1	.	TRBD1	13	TRBV5-1	TGCGCCAGCAGCGGGACAGAGAACACTGAAGCTTTCTTT	CASSGTENTEAFF
TRBJ2-5	.	.	14	TRBV7-9	TGTGCCAGCAGCTTCGGGAGTGCATTGGAGACCCAGTACTTC	CASSFGSALETQYF
TRBJ2-3	few	TRBD2	14	TRBV4-3	TGCGCCAGCAGCCAAGGCGGGGGGCGAGATACGCAGTATTTT	CASSQGGGRDTQYF
TRBJ2-1	few	.	16	TRBV12-5	TGTGCTAGTGGTTTGGCACCGCCCGAGGGAAACAATGAGCAGTTCTTC	CASGLAPPEGNNEQFF
TRBJ2-7	few	TRBD2	18	TRBV20-1	TGCAGTGCTGCCATAGCGGGAGGGAGGGCGGAGGGCTCCTACGAGCAGTACTTC	CSAAIAGGRAEGSYEQYF
TRBJ2-1	many	.	14	TRBV7-2	TGTGCCAGCAGCCCCCGACTGCTCTACTATGAGCAGTTCTTC	CASSPRLLYYEQFF
TRBJ2-7	few	TRBD1	15	TRBV5-5	TGTGCCAGCAGCTTCCACCGGGACAGGTACTACGAGCAGTACTTC	CASSFHRDRYYEQYF
TRBJ2-7	.	.	10	TRBV28	TGTGCCAGCGGAGGGACTCGACATTACTTC	CASGGTRHYF
TRBJ2-1	few	.	12	TRBV6-1	TGTGCCAGCAGTGATGGCCCTTCGGAGCAGTTCTTC	CASSDGPSEQFF
TRBJ2-1	few	.	15	TRBV7-2	TGTGCCAGCAGCCCCGTCCCCTACGGCAACAATGAGCAGTTCTTC	CASSPVPYGNNEQFF
TRBJ1-6	.	.	12	TRBV20-1	TGCAGTTCCGGACGGATTAATTCACCCCTCCACTTT	CSSGRINSPLHF
TRBJ2-7	.	.	11	TRBV29-1	TGCAGCGTTGAGATTGCCTACGAGCAGTACTTC	CSVEIAYEQYF
TRBJ1-6	few	TRBD1	17	TRBV12-3/TRBV12-4	TGTGCCAGCACCTCAACCGGACAGGCCACCGGTAATTCACCCCTCCACTTT	CASTSTGQATGNSPLHF
TRBJ2-1	once	TRBD2	16	TRBV11-3	TGTGCCAGCAGCTTAGTTATGGCGGGAGGGCCAAATGAGCAGTTCTTC	CASSLVMAGGPNEQFF
TRBJ2-3	.	TRBD2	15	TRBV12-3/TRBV12-4	TGTGCCAGCAGTCGACTAGCGGAGCCGCGCGGTACGCAGTATTTT	CASSRLAEPRGTQYF
TRBJ1-2	many	.	14	TRBV12-3/TRBV12-4	TGTGCCAGCAGTTTGGGGGAGTGGGTCTATGGCTACACCTTC	CASSLGEWVYGYTF
TRBJ2-5	.	.	11	TRBV29-1	TGCAGCGTTAGCCTCCAAGAGACCCAGTACTTC	CSVSLQETQYF
TRBJ2-1	many	.	12	TRBV29-1	TGCAGCGTGCTAGTCTTAAACAATGAGCAGTTCTTC	CSVLVLNNEQFF
TRBJ2-7	few	TRBD2	14	TRBV15	TGTGCCACCAGCAGAGGGGTACGGGAGGACGAGCAGTACTTC	CATSRGVREDEQYF
TRBJ1-1	few	.	12	TRBV12-3/TRBV12-4	TGTGCCAGCAGTCCCCGGGGGCTAGAAGCTTTCTTT	CASSPRGLEAFF
TRBJ1-6	many	.	15	TRBV20-1	TGCAGTGCTAGTCCCCGGACAGCGTCGAATTCACCCCTCCACTTT	CSASPRTASNSPLHF
TRBJ2-7	many	.	13	TRBV20-1	TGCAGTGCTAGGTCGGGGACCCTCTACGAGCAGTACTTC	CSARSGTLYEQYF
TRBJ1-2	.	.	13	TRBV12-3/TRBV12-4	TGTGCCAGCAGTTTAAAGACCAACTATGGCTACACCTTC	CASSLKTNYGYTF
TRBJ1-2	.	.	15	TRBV6-5	TGTGCCAGCAGTTACTCGAAAGGGGAGTGGTATGGCTACACCTTC	CASSYSKGEWYGYTF
TRBJ2-2	.	.	17	TRBV4-3	TGCGCCAGCAGCCGGTCCAGGGTGGGCCCAAACACCGGGGAGCTGTTTTTT	CASSRSRVGPNTGELFF
TRBJ2-7	.	TRBD1	15	TRBV20-1	TGCAGTGCTAGAGTCGGGACAGTGGGACCCTACGAGCAGTACTTC	CSARVGTVGPYEQYF